This T cell receptor (beta chain) was recovered during a study of T-cell memory formation after mild COVID-19. For the study at large: Among the donors, TCR clusters were largely specific to each donor.

This clonotype came up a few times. Its antigen is unidentified. The CDR3 contains 13 residues. The V end lost 3 bases, the J end lost 7 bases, and 12 bases lay between the germline ends. Using its own MiXCR run on the 5' RACE reads, TCRdb lists one record per CDR3 protein. The sample includes some 40,000 distinct CDR3 sequences, 7.3% seen only once; the top ten take roughly 1.4%. The study's findings and limits: Nothing showed for sure that second-wave clones peaking on day 37 were SARS-CoV-2 specific. Pre-infection memory carried some responding clones, suggesting that cross-reactive memory joined.

This clonotype originated in a man between 18 and 29 years old who had mild COVID-19 (a few samples of this study predate the infection). Cell type and time point are not known. V is TRBV12-3 or TRBV12-4 and J is TRBJ2-5; possibly TRBD1 for D (5 bases). The sequencing sample was made of PBMCs or a T cell subset sorted from them (not recorded which). The CDR3 coding sequence is TGTGCCAGCAGTTTGGGGCTGAAGGGGACCCAGTACTTC. The encoded protein is CASSLGLKGTQYF.